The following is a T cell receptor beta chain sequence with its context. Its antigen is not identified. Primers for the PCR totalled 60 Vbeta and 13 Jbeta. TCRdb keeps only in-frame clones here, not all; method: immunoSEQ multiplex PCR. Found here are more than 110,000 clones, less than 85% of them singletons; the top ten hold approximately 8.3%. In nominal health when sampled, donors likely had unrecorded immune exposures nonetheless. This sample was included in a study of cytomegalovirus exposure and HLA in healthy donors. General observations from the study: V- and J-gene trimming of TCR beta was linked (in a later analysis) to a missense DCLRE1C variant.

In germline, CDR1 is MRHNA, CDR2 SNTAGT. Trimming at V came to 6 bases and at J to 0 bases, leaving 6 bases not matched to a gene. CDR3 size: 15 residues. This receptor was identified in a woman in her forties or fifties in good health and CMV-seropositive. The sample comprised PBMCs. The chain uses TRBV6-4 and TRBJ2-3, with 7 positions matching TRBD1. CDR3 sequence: CASSDTGDSTDTQYF. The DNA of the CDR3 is TGTGCCAGCAGCGATACAGGGGACAGCACAGATACGCAGTATTTT.